Only one count was recorded for the clone carrying this T cell receptor (beta chain). The data were obtained in a study of blood T cell repertoires in COVID-19. Study-wide context: There were acute and convalescent COVID-19 samples, and they came from the United States, Italy and Spain. The cDNA or gDNA used as material had been derived from T cells, B-cell-depleted T cells, or PBMCs.

The authors' processing: Amplification of reference gene primers provided the estimated nucleated cell counts. Produced via immunoSEQ multiplex PCR; TCRdb's table is partial and in-frame only. V, J and clone size derive from that table, while D and trimming were established from the DNA sequence. The sample has 110,000 or so clones; around 87% are singletons. The sequence derives from a woman in her fifties or sixties with acute or convalescent COVID-19. Input material: peripheral blood.

The CDR3 DNA sequence: TGTGCCAGCTCACCATTTAGCCCCAGGGAGGGTCAGCCCCAGCATTTT. This encodes CASSPFSPREGQPQHF. The chain is built from TRBV18 and TRBJ1-5, with TRBD1 as a possible D gene (5 bases). Germline V gene lookup returns CDR1 KGHSH and CDR2 LQKENI. The CDR3 is 16 residues long. V was cut by 2 bases and J by 6 bases, with 17 bases left in between. Looking up the rest from reference TRBV18 and TRBJ1-5 gives the full variable domain: NAGVMQNPRHLVRRRGQEARLRCSPMKGHSHVYWYRQLPEEGLKFMVYLQKENIIDESGMPKERFSAEFPKEGPSILRIQQVVRGDSAAYFCASSPFSPREGQPQHFGDGTRLSIL.